This T cell receptor beta chain was captured in a study of T cell responses to AZD1222 COVID-19 vaccine (dated by TCRdb to the early 2020s). Context from the whole study: TCR sequencing was performed for roughly 250 trial participants, of whom 200 to 210 were given two doses of AZD1222 and about 25 were given two doses of MenACWY control vaccine. Trial participants were enrolled by age into subgroups of 18-55, 56-69 and 70-plus years, and around 150, 28 and 57 TCR-sequenced participants, respectively, were included in these subgroups. Study-level results and caveats: The vaccine-associated CD4 TCRs covered the entire spike protein, and the dominant responses fell in regions 160-218 and 743-854. A significant rise in spike-specific TCR breadth and depth was observed after two AZD1222 doses relative to day 0 and relative to MenACWY recipients. Participants were mostly white British and included more females than males, and it was suggested by the authors that clonal diversity may have been underestimated. Reportedly, close to half of the unique spike-specific TCRs recognized epitopes lying outside the regions that are mutated in the B.1.351 and B.1.1.7 variants. Only five or six AZD1222 recipients were SARS-CoV-2 seropositive at baseline, limiting conclusions about previously exposed vaccinees. Because no day 14 peak-response samples were available, repertoires were characterized only after the peak T cell response. In the small 56-69-year group, the increase in depth fell short of significance, most likely because of low power.

This clone was seen only once. Its antigen is still unknown. The record has no base qualities; no much larger clone is one base away. The CDR3 regions of human TCRbeta chains were subjected to immunosequencing. The study's processing was this. TCRs in the repertoires were compared against a reference library of SARS-CoV-2-specific TCRs that had been generated with the MIRA antigen-specificity platform. Breadth was defined as the fraction of unique TCRs that were SARS-CoV-2-associated. Depth was defined as the fraction of total T cells that were SARS-CoV-2-associated. Using the MIRA data, each spike-specific TCR was mapped to the spike region that the TCR reacts to and placed in a CD4 or CD8 class. Log10-transformed breadth and depth values were compared by one-way ANOVA with Sidak's multiple comparisons tests. What TCRdb holds here is the immuneACCESS table cut down to in-frame rearrangements. Part of the clones is not present; checked against another copy, under half of the missing clones reflect an unresolved V gene, and the others are unexplained. D and trimming come from the DNA, and the V and J calls and clone size come from that table. In all, the sample holds about 160,000 clones, and more than 90% of those were seen once. Roughly 3.3% of the sample is held by the ten biggest clonotypes.

CDR1 and CDR2 are drawn from the germline V gene (reference sequence): SGHNT, YYREEE. The CDR3 numbers 17 residues from cysteine through phenylalanine. Only CDR3 DNA is held: 51 bases, read in frame from base 1. Trimming accounts for 4 bases at V and 0 bases at J, while the number of junction bases matched to no gene is 10. The time point label, as the study defines it: about 28 days (+/-7) after the second vaccine dose. Because spike-specific TCR depth and breadth did not differ between the two schedules, AZD1222 recipients who got a second dose at roughly 4 weeks were pooled with those who got a second dose at roughly 12 weeks. Vaccinee samples were obtained from the UK trials COV001 and COV002, which included a single-blind randomized controlled phase 2/3 trial of AZD1222 (ChAdOx1 nCoV-19) in healthy adults. For TCRbeta chain sequencing, PBMC samples were collected from trial participants at day 0 and at day 28 after the second dose.

Sequencing used peripheral blood, obtained 28 days after the second AZD1222 dose. The V and J genes are TRBV5-4 and TRBJ1-5, and TRBD1 matches 7 of the central bases. The sequence was collected from an adult who received the AZD1222 COVID-19 vaccine. The sequenced DNA is TGTGCCAGCAGCCCGTGGACAGGACGCTATAGCAATCAGCCCCAGCATTTT. This translates into CASSPWTGRYSNQPQHF.